These T cell receptor beta chains were read from a single sample in a study of Graves' ophthalmopathy and Graves' hyperthyroidism. TCRdb re-analysed the multiplex PCR reads in MiXCR, keeping a single row per CDR3 protein. The profile shows roughly 400,000 distinct CDR3 sequences, 15% of them singletons. The sequenced material came from peripheral blood. The origin of the receptors is a woman between 18 and 29 years old with stable Graves' hyperthyroidism. Each CDR3 is given with its conserved first and last residue. The order of the fields is CDR3 protein, CDR3 DNA, D gene, V gene, clone size, J gene. A D gene is named only where the DNA matches it firmly. Clone size is shown for a subset of rows, as once, few, many or a class of expanded clone.

CDR3aa: CASSDAGKRQPQHF; CDR3nt: TGTGCCAGCAGTGACGCAGGGAAGAGGCAGCCCCAGCATTTT; d_gene: .; v_gene: TRBV6-1; abundance: many; j_gene: TRBJ1-5
CDR3aa: CASGTGGRRDYTF; CDR3nt: TGTGCCAGCGGGACAGGCGGACGTAGAGACTACACCTTC; d_gene: TRBD1; v_gene: TRBV6-2/TRBV6-3; abundance: many; j_gene: TRBJ1-2
CDR3aa: CSARGGQGASYNSPLHF; CDR3nt: TGCAGTGCTAGAGGGGGACAGGGGGCCTCCTATAATTCACCCCTCCACTTT; d_gene: TRBD1; v_gene: TRBV20-1; abundance: .; j_gene: TRBJ1-6
CDR3aa: CASSLTGTDGTSYEQYF; CDR3nt: TGTGCCAGCAGCTTAACAGGGACTGACGGGACCAGCTACGAGCAGTACTTC; d_gene: .; v_gene: TRBV7-3; abundance: many; j_gene: TRBJ2-7
CDR3aa: CASSPDVVANYGYTF; CDR3nt: TGTGCCAGCTCACCGGACGTGGTTGCTAACTATGGCTACACCTTC; d_gene: .; v_gene: TRBV18; abundance: few; j_gene: TRBJ1-2
CDR3aa: CASSTISGTLHF; CDR3nt: TGTGCCAGCAGTACCATTTCGGGGACCCTCCACTTT; d_gene: .; v_gene: TRBV12-3/TRBV12-4; abundance: many; j_gene: TRBJ1-6
CDR3aa: CASSLAGLAGGVEQYF; CDR3nt: TGTGCCAGCAGCTTAGCAGGGCTAGCGGGAGGTGTCGAGCAGTACTTC; d_gene: TRBD2; v_gene: TRBV7-2; abundance: few; j_gene: TRBJ2-7
CDR3aa: CSAIRTGGNYGYTF; CDR3nt: TGCAGTGCCATTCGGACAGGGGGAAACTATGGCTACACCTTC; d_gene: TRBD1; v_gene: TRBV20-1; abundance: many; j_gene: TRBJ1-2
CDR3aa: CASSLTSQGKGYTF; CDR3nt: TGTGCCAGCAGCCTGACCTCACAGGGGAAAGGCTACACCTTC; d_gene: TRBD1; v_gene: TRBV7-9; abundance: many; j_gene: TRBJ1-2
CDR3aa: CASSLQGLGGTEAFF; CDR3nt: TGTGCCAGCAGTTTACAGGGTCTAGGCGGCACTGAAGCTTTCTTT; d_gene: .; v_gene: TRBV12-3/TRBV12-4; abundance: many; j_gene: TRBJ1-1
CDR3aa: CASRPGQFSNQPQHF; CDR3nt: TGTGCCAGCAGACCCGGACAGTTTAGCAATCAGCCCCAGCATTTT; d_gene: .; v_gene: TRBV28; abundance: many; j_gene: TRBJ1-5
CDR3aa: CASSEWDFPQGFF; CDR3nt: TGTGCCAGCAGTGAATGGGACTTCCCTCAGGGTTTCTTT; d_gene: .; v_gene: TRBV6-1; abundance: many; j_gene: TRBJ1-1
CDR3aa: CASSQSGTGDVYGYTF; CDR3nt: TGTGCCAGCAGCCAATCCGGGACAGGGGATGTATATGGCTACACCTTC; d_gene: TRBD1; v_gene: TRBV16; abundance: few; j_gene: TRBJ1-2
CDR3aa: CSVDGGQGQETQYF; CDR3nt: TGCAGCGTTGATGGTGGACAGGGCCAAGAGACCCAGTACTTC; d_gene: TRBD1; v_gene: TRBV29-1; abundance: many; j_gene: TRBJ2-5
CDR3aa: CASSLGQGEVYEQYF; CDR3nt: TGTGCCAGCAGCCTGGGACAGGGGGAGGTGTACGAGCAGTACTTC; d_gene: TRBD1; v_gene: TRBV7-9; abundance: many; j_gene: TRBJ2-7
CDR3aa: CASSPRWGTSYEQYF; CDR3nt: TGTGCCAGCAGCCCCCGGTGGGGGACGTCCTACGAGCAGTACTTC; d_gene: .; v_gene: TRBV2; abundance: many; j_gene: TRBJ2-7
CDR3aa: CSVTAGGPETQYF; CDR3nt: TGCAGCGTTACAGCGGGGGGGCCGGAGACCCAGTACTTC; d_gene: TRBD2; v_gene: TRBV29-1; abundance: .; j_gene: TRBJ2-5
CDR3aa: CASSLAAQVYEQYF; CDR3nt: TGTGCCAGCAGCCTCGCGGCACAGGTCTACGAGCAGTACTTC; d_gene: .; v_gene: TRBV14; abundance: few; j_gene: TRBJ2-7
CDR3aa: CASSVIGPYEQYF; CDR3nt: TGTGCCAGCAGTGTCATCGGGCCCTACGAGCAGTACTTC; d_gene: .; v_gene: TRBV2; abundance: many; j_gene: TRBJ2-7
CDR3aa: CSGTSGGPDTQYF; CDR3nt: TGCAGCGGCACTAGCGGGGGGCCAGATACGCAGTATTTT; d_gene: TRBD2; v_gene: TRBV29-1; abundance: .; j_gene: TRBJ2-3
CDR3aa: CASSGSGGHSSPYEQYF; CDR3nt: TGTGCCAGCAGCGGTAGCGGGGGGCACAGTAGCCCGTACGAGCAGTACTTC; d_gene: TRBD2; v_gene: TRBV11-1; abundance: few; j_gene: TRBJ2-7
CDR3aa: CASNHGGESLETQYF; CDR3nt: TGTGCCAGCAACCACGGGGGGGAGAGCCTCGAGACCCAGTACTTC; d_gene: TRBD2; v_gene: TRBV6-2/TRBV6-3; abundance: many; j_gene: TRBJ2-5
CDR3aa: CASSLAVAPGGYTF; CDR3nt: TGTGCCAGCAGCTTAGCGGTGGCGCCGGGAGGCTACACCTTC; d_gene: .; v_gene: TRBV7-2; abundance: once; j_gene: TRBJ1-2
CDR3aa: CASSITSGGAVEQYF; CDR3nt: TGTGCCAGCAGCATTACTAGCGGGGGGGCCGTTGAGCAGTACTTC; d_gene: TRBD2; v_gene: TRBV11-3; abundance: few; j_gene: TRBJ2-7
CDR3aa: CASSGQGATKGYTF; CDR3nt: TGTGCCAGTAGTGGCCAGGGGGCAACGAAAGGCTACACCTTC; d_gene: TRBD1; v_gene: TRBV19; abundance: many; j_gene: TRBJ1-2
CDR3aa: CASRGSGRGLTNGYTF; CDR3nt: TGTGCCAGCCGGGGGTCCGGTCGGGGGCTAACTAATGGCTACACCTTC; d_gene: .; v_gene: TRBV11-2; abundance: few; j_gene: TRBJ1-2
CDR3aa: CASSARLSNQPQHF; CDR3nt: TGTGCCAGTAGTGCTCGACTCAGCAATCAGCCCCAGCATTTT; d_gene: .; v_gene: TRBV19; abundance: many; j_gene: TRBJ1-5